This TCR beta chain came from a study of TIL therapy for anti-PD-1-resistant metastatic lung cancer. The V and J ends lost 1 base and 0 bases respectively, with 5 bases between them. The CDR3 runs to 14 residues. CDR1 and CDR2 (germline): SGHRS, YFSETQ. Time point here: pre-treatment sample, taken before nivolumab and TIL therapy. Tumor tissue came from excised metastases, mostly pleural nodules or supraclavicular lymph nodes. The immunoSEQ assay was v3. TCRdb keeps only in-frame clones here, not all; method: immunoSEQ multiplex PCR. The table lists more than 90,000 clones, roughly 65% of them singletons. Ten or more counts support this clone.

Sample: tumor tissue, taken at baseline. The chain is built from TRBV5-1 and TRBJ2-4, with D perhaps matching TRBD1 (5 bases). This TCR was sampled from a person aged 25 to 79 with non-small cell lung cancer. The CDR3 spells CASSLQGAKNIQYF. The CDR3 DNA reads TGCGCCAGCAGCTTGCAGGGAGCCAAAAACATTCAGTACTTC.